What follows are 9 T cell receptor beta chains derived from one specimen sequenced in a study of long-term antiretroviral therapy in people with HIV. Researchers ran immunoSEQ v3.0 at survey level. Sequencing used immunoSEQ multiplex PCR; TCRdb keeps in-frame clones, though not all of them. The sample has 20,000 or so clones, roughly 90% seen once. The sequences come from unsorted PBMCs, collected 1.8 years before starting antiretroviral therapy. The source is a man aged 45-60 years with HIV.

This CDR3 is CASSQDVGTLNEKLFF. In nucleotides, the CDR3 is TGTGCCAGCAGCCAAGATGTGGGGACTCTAAATGAAAAACTGTTTTTT. The chain uses TRBV14 and TRBJ1-4, with a tentative D call TRBD1 (5 bases). Germline V gene sequence: CDR1 SGHDN, CDR2 FVKESK. V was pared by 0 bases and J by 5 bases, with 13 bases between. This CDR3 has 16 residues. Full variable domain (remainder filled in from reference TRBV14 and TRBJ1-4): EAGVTQFPSHSVIEKGQTVTLRCDPISGHDNLYWYRRVMGKEIKFLLHFVKESKQDESGMPNNRFLAERTGGTYSTLKVQPAELEDSGVYFCASSQDVGTLNEKLFFGSGTQLSVL.

V gene TRBV11-2 combines with J gene TRBJ2-7; TRBD1 matches at 7 bases. Per the germline V gene, CDR1 is SGHAT and CDR2 is FQNNGV. This CDR3 region has 15 residues. V was clipped by 8 bases and J by 0 bases; unmatched bases: 10. The CDR3 is CASGLPGQSSYEQYF. The CDR3, as DNA: TGTGCCAGCGGTCTACCGGGACAGTCCTCCTACGAGCAGTACTTC.

This chain joins TRBV11-2 and TRBJ1-5; D is uncertain. CDR3 length equals 16 residues. With 1 base removed from V and 0 bases from J, the gap between germline ends came to 10 bases. Germline assignment: CDR1 SGHAT and CDR2 FQNNGV. The CDR3 region has the DNA TGTGCCAGCAGCTTAGGTTACGGTGATAGCAATCAGCCCCAGCATTTT. As protein: CASSLGYGDSNQPQHF.

The chain couples TRBV29-1 to TRBJ1-1; D perhaps matches TRBD1 (5 bases). This CDR3 comprises 13 residues. Trimming removed 7 bases from V and 5 bases from J, with 17 bases in between. Germline assignment: CDR1 SQVTM and CDR2 ANQGSEA. The CDR3 DNA is TGCAGCGGGGGGGGAAGTTTCTGGACTGAAGCTTTCTTT. Protein: CSGGGSFWTEAFF.

V usage is TRBV4-2 and J usage is TRBJ1-4, with TRBD1 as a possible D gene (6 bases). Trimming removed 0 bases at V and 5 bases at J, with 7 bases between. CDR1 and CDR2 (germline): LGHNA, YNFKEQ. The CDR3 spans 14 residues. The CDR3 DNA is TGTGCCAGCAGCCAAGAGGGGGCCAATGAAAAACTGTTTTTT. It yields the protein CASSQEGANEKLFF.

Here the CDR3 DNA reads TGTGCCAGTAGTATAGGGTTAGCGGGGGGCTCTGGGGCCAACGTCCTGACTTTC. This sequence encodes CASSIGLAGGSGANVLTF. J is TRBJ2-6 and V is TRBV19; 10 bases align to TRBD2. There are 18 residues in the CDR3. Germline V gives CDR1 LNHDA, CDR2 SQIVND (reference sequence). The ends lost 1 base at V and 0 bases at J; junction bases unmatched: 3.

J is TRBJ2-1 and V is TRBV4-1; TRBD2 is a possible D gene (7 bases). CDR1 MGHRA and CDR2 YSYEKL come from the germline V gene. There are 17 residues in the CDR3. Between the trimmed V and J ends, which lost 4 bases and 0 bases, there was a span of 16 bases. CDR3 amino acids: CASSPLGGGSSYNEQFF. CDR3 coding DNA: TGCGCCAGCAGCCCCCTGGGCGGGGGCAGCTCCTACAATGAGCAGTTCTTC.

The chain employs TRBV7-9 and TRBJ1-4, with D unclear. The germline V gene has CDR1 SEHNR and CDR2 FQNEAQ (reference sequence). V was shortened by 7 bases and J by 6 bases, with 21 bases between the two germline ends. The CDR3 length is 16 residues. The CDR3 loop is CASNEFRRAADEKLFF. CDR3 DNA: TGTGCCAGCAACGAATTTCGGCGGGCCGCGGATGAAAAACTGTTTTTT.

The chain uses TRBV10-3 and TRBJ1-4; no definite D call. V lost 8 bases and J 0 bases, leaving 10 bases between the germline ends. CDR3 size: 14 residues. Germline values: CDR1 ENHRY, CDR2 SYGVKD. The CDR3 here is CAIGTGSTNEKLFF. CDR3 sequence (DNA): TGTGCCATCGGTACGGGATCAACTAATGAAAAACTGTTTTTT.